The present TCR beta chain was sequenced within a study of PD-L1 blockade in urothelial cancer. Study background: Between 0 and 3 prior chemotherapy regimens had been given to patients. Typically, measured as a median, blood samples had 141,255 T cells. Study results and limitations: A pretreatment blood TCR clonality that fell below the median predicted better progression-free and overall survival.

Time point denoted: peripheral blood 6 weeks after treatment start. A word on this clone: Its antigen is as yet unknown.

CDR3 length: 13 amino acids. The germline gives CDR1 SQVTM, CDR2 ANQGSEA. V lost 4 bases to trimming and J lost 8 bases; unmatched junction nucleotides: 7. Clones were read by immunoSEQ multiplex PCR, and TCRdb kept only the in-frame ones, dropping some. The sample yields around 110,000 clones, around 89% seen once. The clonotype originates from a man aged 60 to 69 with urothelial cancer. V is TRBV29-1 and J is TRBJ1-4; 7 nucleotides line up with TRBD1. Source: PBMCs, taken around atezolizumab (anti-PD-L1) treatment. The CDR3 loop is CSVGGTAGEKLFF. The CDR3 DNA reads TGCAGCGTTGGAGGGACAGCGGGCGAAAAACTGTTTTTT.